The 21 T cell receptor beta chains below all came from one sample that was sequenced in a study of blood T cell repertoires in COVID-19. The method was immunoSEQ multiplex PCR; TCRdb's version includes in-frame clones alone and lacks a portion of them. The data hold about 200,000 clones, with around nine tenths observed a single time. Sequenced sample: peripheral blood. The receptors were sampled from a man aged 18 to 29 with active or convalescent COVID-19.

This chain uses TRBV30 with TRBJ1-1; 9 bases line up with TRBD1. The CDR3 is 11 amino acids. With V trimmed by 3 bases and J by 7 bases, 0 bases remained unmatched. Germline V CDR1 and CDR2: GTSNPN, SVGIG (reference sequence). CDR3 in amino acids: CAWRGQGEAFF. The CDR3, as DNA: TGTGCCTGGAGGGGACAGGGTGAAGCTTTCTTT.

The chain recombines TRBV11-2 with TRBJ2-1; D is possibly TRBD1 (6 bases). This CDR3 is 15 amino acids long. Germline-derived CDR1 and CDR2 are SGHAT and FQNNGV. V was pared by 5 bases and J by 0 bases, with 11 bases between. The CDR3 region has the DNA TGTGCCAGCAGCAGGACAGCGAGCTCCTACAATGAGCAGTTCTTC. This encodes CASSRTASSYNEQFF.

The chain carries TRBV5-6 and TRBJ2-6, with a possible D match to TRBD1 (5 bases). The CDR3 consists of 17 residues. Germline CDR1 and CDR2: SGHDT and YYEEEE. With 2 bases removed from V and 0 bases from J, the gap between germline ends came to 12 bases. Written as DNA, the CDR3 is TGTGCCAGCAGCTTCGAAACCAGGGCCTCTGGGGCCAACGTCCTGACTTTC. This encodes CASSFETRASGANVLTF.

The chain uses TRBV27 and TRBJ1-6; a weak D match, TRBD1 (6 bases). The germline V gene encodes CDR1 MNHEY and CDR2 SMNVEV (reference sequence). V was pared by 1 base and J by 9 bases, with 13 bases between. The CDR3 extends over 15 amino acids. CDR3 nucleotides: TGTGCCAGCAGTTTATTTATGTCAGGGGCTTCACCCCTCCACTTT. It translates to CASSLFMSGASPLHF.

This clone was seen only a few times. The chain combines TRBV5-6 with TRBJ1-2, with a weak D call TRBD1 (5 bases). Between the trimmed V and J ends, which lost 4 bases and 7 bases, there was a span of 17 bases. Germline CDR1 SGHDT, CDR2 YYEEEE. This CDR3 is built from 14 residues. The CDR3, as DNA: TGTGCCAGCAGCAAGGACACATTTCCATCTGGCTACACCTTC. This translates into CASSKDTFPSGYTF. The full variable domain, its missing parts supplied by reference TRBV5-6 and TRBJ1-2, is DAGVTQSPTHLIKTRGQQVTLRCSPKSGHDTVSWYQQALGQGPQFIFQYYEEEERQRGNFPDRFSGHQFPNYSSELNVNALLLGDSALYLCASSKDTFPSGYTFGSGTRLTVV.

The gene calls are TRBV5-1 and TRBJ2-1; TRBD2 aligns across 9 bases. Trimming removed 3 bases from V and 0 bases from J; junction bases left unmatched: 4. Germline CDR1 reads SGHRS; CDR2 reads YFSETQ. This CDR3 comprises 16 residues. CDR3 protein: CASSSLSGSSYNEQFF. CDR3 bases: TGCGCCAGCAGCTCGCTTAGCGGGAGCTCCTACAATGAGCAGTTCTTC.

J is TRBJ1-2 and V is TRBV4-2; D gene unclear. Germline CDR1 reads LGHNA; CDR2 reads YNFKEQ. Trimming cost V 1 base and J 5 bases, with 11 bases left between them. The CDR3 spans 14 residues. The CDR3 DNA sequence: TGTGCCAGCAGCCAAGGAGGAGACCGTTATGGCTACACCTTC. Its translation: CASSQGGDRYGYTF.

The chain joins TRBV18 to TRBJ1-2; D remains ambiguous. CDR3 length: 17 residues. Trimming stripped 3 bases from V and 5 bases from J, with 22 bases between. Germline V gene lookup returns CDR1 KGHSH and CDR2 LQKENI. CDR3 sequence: CASSPSLEVGFLYGYTF. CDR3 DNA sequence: TGTGCCAGCTCACCGTCACTGGAGGTGGGATTTTTGTATGGCTACACCTTC.

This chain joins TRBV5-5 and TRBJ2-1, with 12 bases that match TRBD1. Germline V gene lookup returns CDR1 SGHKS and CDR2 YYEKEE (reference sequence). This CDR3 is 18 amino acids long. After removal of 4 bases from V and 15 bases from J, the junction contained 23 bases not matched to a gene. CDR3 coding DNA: TGTGCCAGCAGCCGAAGGGACCCGCGGGACAGGGGGCGGGAGGTGAGGTTCTTC. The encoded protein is CASSRRDPRDRGREVRFF.

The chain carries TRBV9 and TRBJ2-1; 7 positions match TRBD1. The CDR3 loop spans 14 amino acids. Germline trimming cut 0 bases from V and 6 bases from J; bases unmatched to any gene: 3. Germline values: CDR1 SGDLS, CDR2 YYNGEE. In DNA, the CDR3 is TGTGCCAGCAGCGTAGTTGGGGACAGCAATGAGCAGTTCTTC. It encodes CASSVVGDSNEQFF.

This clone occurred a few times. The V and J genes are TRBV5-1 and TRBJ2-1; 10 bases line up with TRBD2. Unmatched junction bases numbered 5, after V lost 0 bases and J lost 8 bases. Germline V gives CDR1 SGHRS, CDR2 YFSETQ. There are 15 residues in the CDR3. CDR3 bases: TGCGCCAGCAGCTTGGCTAGCGGGAGTTACGATGAGCAGTTCTTC. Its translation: CASSLASGSYDEQFF.

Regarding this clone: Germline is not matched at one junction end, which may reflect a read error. The CDR3 DNA sequence: TGCGCCAGCAGCTCCTCGGGACAGGGGAACAGTGAAGCTTTCTTT. It yields the protein CASSSSGQGNSEAFF. This rearrangement joins TRBV5-1 to TRBJ1-1, with 10 bases that match TRBD1. The germline gives CDR1 SGHRS, CDR2 YFSETQ. This CDR3 region has 15 residues.

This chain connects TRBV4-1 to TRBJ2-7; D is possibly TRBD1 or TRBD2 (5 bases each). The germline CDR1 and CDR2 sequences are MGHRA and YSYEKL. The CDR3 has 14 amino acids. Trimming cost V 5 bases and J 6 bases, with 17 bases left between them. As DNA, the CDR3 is TGCGCCAGCAGCAAAGCGGACATCTTCGGCGAGCAGTACTTC. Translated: CASSKADIFGEQYF.

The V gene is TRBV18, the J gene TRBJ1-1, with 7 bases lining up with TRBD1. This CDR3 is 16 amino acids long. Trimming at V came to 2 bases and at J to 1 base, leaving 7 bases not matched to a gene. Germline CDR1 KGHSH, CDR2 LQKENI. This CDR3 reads CASSPNGQAGNTEAFF. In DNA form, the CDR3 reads TGTGCCAGCTCACCAAATGGACAGGCAGGGAACACTGAAGCTTTCTTT.

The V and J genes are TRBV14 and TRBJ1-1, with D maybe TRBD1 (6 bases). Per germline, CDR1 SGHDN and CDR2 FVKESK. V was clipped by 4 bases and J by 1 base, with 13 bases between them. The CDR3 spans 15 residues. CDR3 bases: TGTGCCAGCAGCCCCCTCCAGGGGCCGAACACTGAAGCTTTCTTT. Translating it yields CASSPLQGPNTEAFF.

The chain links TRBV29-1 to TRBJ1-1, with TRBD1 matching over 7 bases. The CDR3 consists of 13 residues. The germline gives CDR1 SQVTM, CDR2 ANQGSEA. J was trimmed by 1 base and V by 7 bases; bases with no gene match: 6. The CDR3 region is CSARGVGNTEAFF. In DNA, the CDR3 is TGCAGCGCCAGGGGGGTGGGGAACACTGAAGCTTTCTTT.

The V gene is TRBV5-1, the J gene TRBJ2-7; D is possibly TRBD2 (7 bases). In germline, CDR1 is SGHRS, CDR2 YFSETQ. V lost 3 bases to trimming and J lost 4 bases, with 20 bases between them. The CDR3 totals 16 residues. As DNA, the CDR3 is TGCGCCAGCAGCTCGAGTCCCGCGGGGGCATCATACGAGCAGTACTTC. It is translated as CASSSSPAGASYEQYF.

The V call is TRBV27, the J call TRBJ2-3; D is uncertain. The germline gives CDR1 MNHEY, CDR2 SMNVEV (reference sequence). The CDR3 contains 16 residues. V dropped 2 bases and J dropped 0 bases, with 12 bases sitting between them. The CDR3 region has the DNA TGTGCCAGCAGTTTAAGCAGAACTACTAGCACAGATACGCAGTATTTT. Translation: CASSLSRTTSTDTQYF.

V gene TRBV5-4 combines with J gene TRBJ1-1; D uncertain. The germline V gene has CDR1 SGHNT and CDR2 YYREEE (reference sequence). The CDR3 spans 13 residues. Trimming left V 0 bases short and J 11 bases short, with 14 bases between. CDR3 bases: TGTGCCAGCAGCTTGGATGGCCGTCTCCCCGCTTTCTTT. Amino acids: CASSLDGRLPAFF.

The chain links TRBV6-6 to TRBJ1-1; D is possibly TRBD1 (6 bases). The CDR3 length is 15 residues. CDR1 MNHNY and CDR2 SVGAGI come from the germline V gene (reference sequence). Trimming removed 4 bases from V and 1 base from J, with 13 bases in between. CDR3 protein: CASSSHGGPNTEAFF. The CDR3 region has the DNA TGTGCCAGCAGTTCGCACGGGGGGCCGAACACTGAAGCTTTCTTT.

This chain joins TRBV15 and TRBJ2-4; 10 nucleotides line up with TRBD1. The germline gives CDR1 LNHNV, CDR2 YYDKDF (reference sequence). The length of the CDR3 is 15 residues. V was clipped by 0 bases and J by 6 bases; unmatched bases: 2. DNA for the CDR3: TGTGCCACCAGCAGAGACAGGACAGGGGGAAACATTCAGTACTTC. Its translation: CATSRDRTGGNIQYF.